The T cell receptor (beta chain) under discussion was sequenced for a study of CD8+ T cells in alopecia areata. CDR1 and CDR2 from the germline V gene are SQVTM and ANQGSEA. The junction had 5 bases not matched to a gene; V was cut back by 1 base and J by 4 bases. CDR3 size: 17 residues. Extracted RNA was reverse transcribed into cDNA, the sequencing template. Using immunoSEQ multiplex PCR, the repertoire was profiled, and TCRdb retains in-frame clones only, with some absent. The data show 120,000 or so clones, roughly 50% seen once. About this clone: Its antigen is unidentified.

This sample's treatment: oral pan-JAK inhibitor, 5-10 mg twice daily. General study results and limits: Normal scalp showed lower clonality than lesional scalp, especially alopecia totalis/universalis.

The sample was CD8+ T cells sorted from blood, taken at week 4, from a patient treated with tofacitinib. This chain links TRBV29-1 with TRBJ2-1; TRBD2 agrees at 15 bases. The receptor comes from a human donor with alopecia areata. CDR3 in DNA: TGCAGCGTTGAAGGCGGGACTAGCGGGGGGCCTTACAATGAGCAGTTCTTC. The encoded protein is CSVEGGTSGGPYNEQFF.